This entry describes one T cell receptor beta chain. The antigen is undetermined. Specified treatment: approximately nine-day PBMC culture with coronavirus spike peptide pools or control peptides (ViraFEST assay). Unexposed donor CD4+ T cells predated the COVID-19 pandemic, collected 2011-2018. From unexposed donors, CD4+ T cells were probed, cells permitting, with SARS-CoV-2 S/N and four cold-coronavirus spikes. This entry comes from a study of vaccination and CD4 T cells after COVID-19. V dropped 3 bases and J dropped 0 bases, with 6 bases sitting between them. This CDR3 contains 15 residues. Germline lookup yields CDR1 MNHEY and CDR2 SVGAGI. General study results and limits: The study found median SARS-CoV-2-reactive clonotypes rising from about 22 to 38, not significantly. 304 of 307 vaccine-specific clones from convalescent patients were spike mono-reactive.

The Oncomine TCR Beta short-read assay sequenced DNA from cultured CD4+ T cells. Genomic DNA was drawn out of CD4+ T cells grown in culture. TCRdb fed the PCR reads into MiXCR, producing one record per CDR3 protein. The sample includes over 8,000 distinct CDR3 sequences, 25% to 35% seen only once; the top ten take about 11%. The source of this sequence is a human donor in good health. The rearrangement joins TRBV6-5 to TRBJ1-6; D not certain. Material: CD4+ T cells from blood, cultured in vitro. This chain's CDR3 is CASSYATSYNSPLHF. CDR3 DNA: TGTGCCAGCAGTTATGCGACCTCCTATAATTCACCCCTCCACTTT.